The next 3 T cell receptor beta chains were all read from a single sample in a study of T cells in Graves' hyperthyroidism and ophthalmopathy (dated by TCRdb to the late 2010s). Library construction relied on multiplex PCR. Sequenced on an Illumina HiSeq 2000. The TCR beta CDR3 regions were amplified from the RNA transcripts. A first-round RT-PCR of the TCR CDR3 used the HTBI primer set with the Qiagen OneStep RT-PCR kit. TCRdb took the public reads, trimmed them with fastp at Q25, ran MiXCR for clone calling and kept in-frame beta chains. One record per CDR3 amino acid sequence lists the most common genes and DNA. The sample includes approximately 320,000 distinct CDR3 sequences, with 16% observed a single time. The ten largest clonotypes hold 33% of the sample. The sample comprised blood. The source of these receptors is a man aged 25-40 years with Graves' hyperthyroidism.

This clonotype was seen ten or more times. V is TRBV3-1 and J is TRBJ1-2; 8 bases are a match to TRBD1. V dropped 4 bases and J dropped 8; count of bases not matched to a gene: 12. CDR1 LGHDT and CDR2 YNNKEL come from the germline V gene (reference sequence). The CDR3 sequence is 15 residues long. This CDR3 reads CASSPRDRIREGYTF. DNA for the CDR3: TGTGCCAGCAGCCCCCGGGACAGGATAAGGGAAGGCTACACCTTC.

Only a few counts were recorded for this clonotype. The rearrangement uses TRBV7-4 and TRBJ1-5; 9 nucleotides align to TRBD1. The length of the CDR3 is 17 residues. Germline-derived CDR1 and CDR2 are SGHVT and SQSDAQ. V shed 4 bases and J 7 bases; nucleotides not matched to a gene: 14. The CDR3 loop is CASSSRWGQGKGQPQHF. The CDR3 coding sequence is TGTGCCAGCAGCTCGCGGTGGGGACAGGGTAAGGGACAGCCCCAGCATTTT. The full variable domain, with the rest looked up from reference TRBV7-4 and TRBJ1-5, is GAGVSQSPRYKVAKRGRDVALRCDSISGHVTLYWYRQTLGQGSEVLTYSQSDAQRDKSGRPSGRFSAERPERSVSTLKIQRTEQGDSAVYLCASSSRWGQGKGQPQHFGDGTRLSIL.

This clonotype was recorded at least ten times. The chain has TRBV5-1 and TRBJ2-2; D uncertain. Trimming stripped 0 bases from V and 4 bases from J, with 4 bases between. Germline V lookup: CDR1 SGHRS, CDR2 YFSETQ. The CDR3 has 13 residues. This CDR3 reads CASSLGSTGELFF. The CDR3 bases are TGCGCCAGCAGCTTGGGAAGCACCGGGGAGCTGTTTTTT.